This is a list of T cell receptor beta chains from one sample in a study of early T cells in non-severe SARS-CoV-2 infection. TCRdb recomputed calls from the 5' RACE reads with MiXCR, one row per CDR3 protein. The sample lists under 100,000 distinct CDR3 sequences; about 10% were seen once. Sequenced sample: whole blood. All receptors come from an adult who was a healthcare worker with PCR-confirmed SARS-CoV-2 infection or an uninfected control (not recorded which). CDR3s include the opening cysteine and the closing phenylalanine or tryptophan. The D gene is left open where the match is weak. The size field is filled for only some rows; it gives once, few, many or a size class.

v_call	clone_size	j_call	d_call	cdr3_nt	cdr3_aa
TRBV11-2	few	TRBJ2-5	NA	TGTGCCAGCAGCCAGGCCAGAGAGACCCAGTACTTC	CASSQARETQYF
TRBV7-8	many	TRBJ1-1	NA	TGTGCCAGCAGCCCATTGACGGTCCTGAACACTGAAGCTTTCTTT	CASSPLTVLNTEAFF
TRBV20-1	NA	TRBJ2-7	NA	TGCAGTGCTACCAGCGGGCCATACGAGCAGTACTTC	CSATSGPYEQYF
TRBV3-1	NA	TRBJ2-7	NA	TGTGCCAGCAGCCTAAGCCGGCAGGGCCGGAGGGAGCAGTACTTC	CASSLSRQGRREQYF
TRBV28	NA	TRBJ1-1	NA	TGTGCCAGCAGCCCTCACGCATGGGTGAACACTGAAGCTTTCTTT	CASSPHAWVNTEAFF
TRBV7-9	NA	TRBJ2-7	TRBD1	TGTGCCAGCAGCCTTGGACAGGGGGCAACCTACGAGCAGTACTTC	CASSLGQGATYEQYF
TRBV9	NA	TRBJ2-7	TRBD1	TGTGCCAGCAGCAATAACAGGGGGCGCGACTACGAGCAGTACTTC	CASSNNRGRDYEQYF
TRBV29-1	few	TRBJ2-1	TRBD1	TGCAGCGTTGAAGGGCGGACAGGGAAATACAATGAGCAGTTCTTC	CSVEGRTGKYNEQFF
TRBV5-5	many	TRBJ2-7	NA	TGTGCCAGCAGCTTGGATCCCGGGGGCGATTACTACGAGCAGTACTTC	CASSLDPGGDYYEQYF
TRBV4-2	many	TRBJ2-3	NA	TGTGCCAGCAGCCACTCCCGGGGTACGCAGTATTTT	CASSHSRGTQYF
TRBV4-1	many	TRBJ2-1	NA	TGCGCCAGCAGCCAAGATGTGGCGGAGACCTACAATGAGCAGTTCTTC	CASSQDVAETYNEQFF
TRBV18	many	TRBJ2-7	NA	TGTGCCAGCTCACCAATACCGGGAAGCTACGAGCAGTACTTC	CASSPIPGSYEQYF
TRBV29-1	few	TRBJ2-2	TRBD1	TGCAGCGTTGCGCGCAGGGGGCTCACCGGGGAGCTGTTTTTT	CSVARRGLTGELFF
TRBV7-2	few	TRBJ1-2	TRBD1	TGTGCCAGCAGCTTCCGCGCAGGGGGGGCGCAGGGCTACACCTTC	CASSFRAGGAQGYTF
TRBV7-6	many	TRBJ2-1	TRBD1	TGTGCCAGCAGCTTAACGGGACAGGGTAGCAATGAGCAGTTCTTC	CASSLTGQGSNEQFF
TRBV7-9	many	TRBJ1-1	TRBD1	TGTGCCAGCAGCCAGGGGGTCCGATCGGAAGCTTTCTTT	CASSQGVRSEAFF
TRBV5-1	NA	TRBJ2-7	NA	TGCGCCAGCAGTTTGGCGGCGGGGGCTGGCGAGCAGTACTTC	CASSLAAGAGEQYF
TRBV6-5	few	TRBJ1-1	TRBD1	TGTGCCAGCAGGTTGAACAGGGGTAACACTGAAGCTTTCTTT	CASRLNRGNTEAFF
TRBV6-4	NA	TRBJ1-4	NA	TGTGCCAGCAGTGTCTCAGGGATCGCGAATGAAAAACTGTTTTTT	CASSVSGIANEKLFF
TRBV6-1	NA	TRBJ2-1	NA	TGTGCCAGCGGGACACTATACAATGAGCAGTTCTTC	CASGTLYNEQFF
TRBV21-1	NA	TRBJ2-7	NA	TGTGCCAGCTGTGGACGCTACGAGCAGTACTTC	CASCGRYEQYF
TRBV6-5	NA	TRBJ2-7	NA	TGTGCCAGCAGGGGGGCCCCCTACGAGCAGTACTTC	CASRGAPYEQYF
TRBV7-2	many	TRBJ1-4	NA	TGTGCCAGCAGCTTAGAGAGGCAGGAAAAACTGTTTTTT	CASSLERQEKLFF
TRBV5-1	NA	TRBJ1-4	NA	TGCGCCAGCAGCGCGGGACGGACCGGTCCAATGAAAGTACTGTTTTTT	CASSAGRTGPMKVLFF
TRBV6-6	few	TRBJ1-3	TRBD1	TGTGCCAGCAGTGCCCGACAGGGAAGTTCTGGAAACACCATATATTTT	CASSARQGSSGNTIYF
TRBV6-5	many	TRBJ1-6	NA	TGTGCCAGCAGACCTCCGTCTCAACCCCTCCACTTT	CASRPPSQPLHF
TRBV2	NA	TRBJ2-1	TRBD2	TGTGCCAGCGTAGCGGGAGGGTACAATGAGCAGTTCTTC	CASVAGGYNEQFF
TRBV27	few	TRBJ1-6	NA	TGTGCCAGCAGCTACAGGGAGAATTCACCCCTCCACTTT	CASSYRENSPLHF
TRBV29-1	NA	TRBJ1-4	NA	TGCAGCGTCCAAGAAGGGGCGGGTAACGAAAAACTGTTTTTT	CSVQEGAGNEKLFF
TRBV6-1	many	TRBJ1-5	NA	TGTGCCAGCAGTGAAGTACCAAATCAGCCCCAGCATTTT	CASSEVPNQPQHF
TRBV20-1	many	TRBJ1-3	TRBD1	TGCAGTGCCTACCGGACAGGAGGAAACACCATATATTTT	CSAYRTGGNTIYF
TRBV19	many	TRBJ1-6	NA	TGTGCCAGTAGCCCGGGAGGGGACCGAGTGGGTTCACCCCTCCACTTT	CASSPGGDRVGSPLHF
TRBV14	NA	TRBJ1-4	TRBD1	TGTGCCAGCAGCCAAGAACAGGGGGCATATGAAAAACTGTTTTTT	CASSQEQGAYEKLFF
TRBV27	NA	TRBJ2-5	NA	TGTGCCAGCAAGGCAGGCCAAGAGACCCAGTACTTC	CASKAGQETQYF
TRBV10-3	few	TRBJ2-1	TRBD2	TGTGCCATCAAAAGCGGGGAGTACAATGAGCAGTTCTTC	CAIKSGEYNEQFF
TRBV10-2	few	TRBJ2-7	NA	TGCGCCAGCAGTGAGTCGGGTCCTTACGAGCAGTACTTC	CASSESGPYEQYF
TRBV20-1	many	TRBJ2-1	NA	TGCAGTGCTAGAGAGGGAGCTAGCACAGGGTTCTTC	CSAREGASTGFF
TRBV5-4	few	TRBJ2-6	NA	TGTGCCAGCGGTCGCCTACAGACCTCTGGGGCCAACGTCCTGACTTTC	CASGRLQTSGANVLTF
TRBV12-3/TRBV12-4	many	TRBJ1-1	NA	TGTGCCAGCAGACCCCACTTGAACACTGAAGCTTTCTTT	CASRPHLNTEAFF
TRBV30	many	TRBJ2-7	TRBD2	TGTGCCGGCGAACTAGCGGGAGGGCCCAACGAGCAGTACTTC	CAGELAGGPNEQYF
TRBV20-1	many	TRBJ2-7	NA	TGCAGTGCTAGGACGGCGAGCTACGAGCAGTACTTC	CSARTASYEQYF
TRBV2	many	TRBJ2-2	NA	TGTGCCAGCAGTGAACAGGGGCTAAACACCGGGGAGCTGTTTTTT	CASSEQGLNTGELFF
TRBV18	NA	TRBJ2-1	NA	TGTGCCAGCTCACCCCGAACTAGCTACAATGAGCAGTTCTTC	CASSPRTSYNEQFF
TRBV29-1	many	TRBJ1-1	NA	TGCAGCGTTGGGGAGCGGGTGAACACTGAAGCTTTCTTT	CSVGERVNTEAFF
TRBV19	few	TRBJ1-2	NA	TGTGCCAGTAGTTATCGTCTGGACAGCCTTAACTATGGCTACACCTTC	CASSYRLDSLNYGYTF
TRBV12-3/TRBV12-4	NA	TRBJ2-1	TRBD1	TGTGCCAGCAGTGCCCGACAGGGAATCTCCTACAATGAGCAGTTCTTC	CASSARQGISYNEQFF
TRBV7-2	few	TRBJ2-2	TRBD2	TGTGCCAGCAGCTTATGGGCTAGCGGGTACACCGGGGAGCTGTTTTTT	CASSLWASGYTGELFF
TRBV19	many	TRBJ2-1	TRBD1	TGTGCCAGCTCGGGACAGGGCAATGAGCAGTTCTTC	CASSGQGNEQFF
TRBV5-4	NA	TRBJ2-7	TRBD1	TGTGCCAGCAGCTTGAGCGACAGGGGATCGTACGAGCAGTACTTC	CASSLSDRGSYEQYF
TRBV5-1	few	TRBJ2-5	TRBD1	TGCGCCAGCAGCTCCCGGACAGGGGGGATAGAGACCCAGTACTTC	CASSSRTGGIETQYF
TRBV29-1	NA	TRBJ2-1	TRBD2	TGCAGCGTTGAAGATCTGGGCGCGGGAGGCTACAATGAGCAGTTCTTC	CSVEDLGAGGYNEQFF
TRBV23-1	NA	TRBJ2-2	TRBD1	TGCGCCAGCAGTCCGGGACAGGGAATGTGCACCGGGGAGCTGTTTTTT	CASSPGQGMCTGELFF
TRBV6-5	many	TRBJ1-2	NA	TGTGCCAGCAGTTTATATCCGAAAGAGACCCATGGCTACACCTTC	CASSLYPKETHGYTF